What follows is one TCR beta chain and its context. Its target is unknown. The source of the sample is a study of cytomegalovirus exposure and HLA in healthy donors. Findings of the study overall: V- and J-gene trimming of TCR beta was linked (in a later analysis) to a missense DCLRE1C variant. The authors judged a highly shared variant cluster likely a sequencing artifact.

The PCR employed 60 Vbeta primers together with 13 Jbeta primers. The repertoire was sequenced with immunoSEQ multiplex PCR; TCRdb's copy has only in-frame clones and lacks some. The table has about 140,000 clones, roughly 65% seen once. The CDR3 runs to 14 residues. Germline V gene lookup returns CDR1 SGDLS and CDR2 YYNGEE. Trimming removed 2 bases at V and 10 bases at J, with 16 bases between. Sequenced sample: PBMCs. This rearrangement joins TRBV9 to TRBJ2-1, with D tentatively TRBD2 (6 bases). The receptor comes from a woman in her 30s in good health and CMV-seronegative. The CDR3 DNA is TGTGCCAGCAGCGTCAGCGGGTGGGGAGACGAGCAGTTCTTC. Translated: CASSVSGWGDEQFF.